The present TCR beta chain was sequenced within a study of blood T cell repertoires in COVID-19. Between the trimmed V and J ends, which lost 4 bases and 4 bases, there was a span of 15 bases. This CDR3 has 15 amino acids. Per germline, CDR1 MNHEY and CDR2 SMNVEV (reference sequence). This clone was seen only once. Original data processing: Estimates of nucleated cell counts were drawn from the amplification of reference gene primers. Sequencing used immunoSEQ multiplex PCR; TCRdb keeps in-frame clones, though not all of them. V and J calls and clone size follow that table, whereas D and trimming were derived from the DNA. The repertoire holds roughly 260,000 clones, with roughly 84% as singletons.

The V gene is TRBV27, the J gene TRBJ2-3; D might be TRBD2 (6 bases). The specimen sequenced was peripheral blood. The TCR comes from a woman aged 18-29 years with acute or convalescent COVID-19. CDR3 sequence reads: CASSWGFTGADTQYF. DNA of the CDR3: TGTGCCAGCAGTTGGGGGTTTACGGGGGCAGATACGCAGTATTTT.